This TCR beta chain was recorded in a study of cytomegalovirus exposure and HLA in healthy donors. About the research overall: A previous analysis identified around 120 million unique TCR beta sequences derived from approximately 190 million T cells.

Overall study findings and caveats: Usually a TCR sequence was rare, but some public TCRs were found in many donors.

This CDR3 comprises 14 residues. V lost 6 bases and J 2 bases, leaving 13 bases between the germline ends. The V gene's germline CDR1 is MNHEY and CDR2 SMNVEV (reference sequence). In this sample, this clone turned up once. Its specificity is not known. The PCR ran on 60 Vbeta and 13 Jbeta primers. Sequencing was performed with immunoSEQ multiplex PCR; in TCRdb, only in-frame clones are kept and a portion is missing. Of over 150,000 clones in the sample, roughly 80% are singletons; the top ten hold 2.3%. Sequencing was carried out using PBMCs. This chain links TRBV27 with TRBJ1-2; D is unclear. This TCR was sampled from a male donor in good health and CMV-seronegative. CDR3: CASSWTRENYGYTF. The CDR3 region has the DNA TGTGCCAGCAGCTGGACCCGGGAGAACTATGGCTACACCTTC.